Below, 24 T cell receptor beta chains from the same sample are listed, as sequenced in a study of post-analysis software for immune sequencing data. The study, taken as a whole, reports: Several TRBV segments, TRBV5-6, TRBV5-1 and TRBV20-1 among them, were found more frequent in patients than controls.

Their antigens are not known. Prepared libraries of TCR beta cDNA carried unique molecular identifiers. In TCRdb, the PCR reads were re-called with MiXCR into one record per CDR3 protein. The profile shows roughly 650,000 distinct CDR3 sequences, 55% to 70% of them singletons. The sequencing sample was made of blood. These receptors all come from a girl aged 2 to 9 with multiple sclerosis.

This chain connects TRBV12-3 or TRBV12-4 to TRBJ2-1; D is unclear. CDR3 size: 16 residues. The V gene lost 5 bases and the J gene lost 4 bases, with 18 bases spanning the gap. The CDR3 DNA sequence: TGTGCCAGCAGTCCATCACCGGGCCAACGATACAATGAGCAGTTCTTC. It is translated as CASSPSPGQRYNEQFF.

The chain has TRBV7-2 and TRBJ2-4; D possibly matches TRBD1 or TRBD2 (6 bases each). In germline, CDR1 is SGHTA, CDR2 FQGNSA. V was trimmed by 1 base and J by 0 bases, leaving 16 bases between them. The CDR3 sequence is 18 residues long. In DNA, the CDR3 is TGTGCCAGCAGCTTAGGCTTAGGGGGGCCACTAGCCAAAAACATTCAGTACTTC. Its translation: CASSLGLGGPLAKNIQYF.

CDR3 DNA: TGTGCCAGCAGCGTAGCGGGCCAGCAGTTCTTC. Translated, it gives CASSVAGQQFF. This chain joins TRBV25-1 and TRBJ2-1, with 7 bases identical to TRBD2. This CDR3 region has 11 residues. Germline CDR1 reads MGHDK; CDR2 reads SYGVNS. J gave up 11 bases and V 6 bases, and 4 bases lay outside the gene matches.

This chain joins TRBV29-1 and TRBJ1-2, with 12 bases fitting TRBD1. Germline values: CDR1 SQVTM, CDR2 ANQGSEA. The CDR3 is made up of 15 amino acids. J was trimmed by 8 bases and V by 8 bases; bases with no gene match: 15. The CDR3 is CSFYQSGTGGRGYTF. For the CDR3, the DNA is TGCAGCTTCTATCAAAGCGGGACAGGGGGCCGAGGCTACACCTTC.

V usage is TRBV20-1 and J usage is TRBJ2-1, with TRBD2 identical over 8 bases. Trimming took 4 bases from V and 0 from J; bases not matched to a gene: 2. This CDR3 has 14 residues. Germline V lookup: CDR1 DFQATT, CDR2 SNEGSKA (reference sequence). CDR3 region: CSAISGASYNEQFF. CDR3 nucleotide sequence: TGCAGTGCTATTAGCGGGGCCTCCTACAATGAGCAGTTCTTC.

V usage is TRBV10-2 and J usage is TRBJ2-1; 13 bases align to TRBD2. This CDR3 has 20 amino acids. Losses at the gene ends were 7 bases for V and 6 bases for J; bases not matched to a gene: 21. CDR1 WSHSY and CDR2 SAAADI come from the germline V gene. The CDR3 is CASTSRGGLAGVEIINEQFF. The DNA for the CDR3 is TGCGCCAGCACCTCCCGCGGCGGACTAGCGGGAGTGGAGATAATCAATGAGCAGTTCTTC.

V is TRBV10-3 and J is TRBJ2-1; 12 nucleotides line up with TRBD2. V dropped 4 bases and J dropped 5; count of bases not matched to a gene: 3. Germline V lookup: CDR1 ENHRY, CDR2 SYGVKD. The CDR3 consists of 15 residues. Here the CDR3 DNA reads TGTGCCATCAGTGGGACTAGCGGGACTAACAATGAGCAGTTCTTC. Translation gives CAISGTSGTNNEQFF.

V is TRBV7-8 and J is TRBJ1-5; 7 bases agree with TRBD1. The CDR3 has 15 residues. V was pared by 5 bases and J by 1 base, with 5 bases of the junction left unmatched. The V gene's germline CDR1 is SGHVS and CDR2 FQNEAQ. The DNA for the CDR3 is TGTGCCAGCAGCCCACAGGGACAGAGCAATCAGCCCCAGCATTTT. Protein: CASSPQGQSNQPQHF.

This clonotype has just a few counts. The J gene is TRBJ2-3, the V gene TRBV12-3 or TRBV12-4; D possibly corresponds to TRBD2 (6 bases). The CDR3 covers 14 residues. The V end was cut by 6 bases, the J end by 1 base, with 11 bases between. CDR3 in amino acids: CASRDGGGTDTQYF. Written as DNA, the CDR3 is TGTGCCAGCAGAGACGGGGGAGGCACAGATACGCAGTATTTT.

The genes are TRBV19 and TRBJ1-6, with TRBD1 as a possible D gene (5 bases). Deletions cut 7 bases from V and 9 bases from J, with 22 bases between. CDR3 length equals 16 residues. In germline, CDR1 is LNHDA, CDR2 SQIVND (reference sequence). The CDR3 loop is CASTARGTYEASPLHF. The CDR3 DNA sequence: TGTGCCAGTACCGCCAGAGGGACTTATGAGGCTTCACCCCTCCACTTT.

The chain links TRBV6-1 to TRBJ1-5; D is unclear. The CDR3 extends over 13 amino acids. The germline CDR1 and CDR2 sequences are MNHNS and SASEGT. The V and J ends lost 4 bases and 7 bases respectively, with 11 bases between them. The CDR3 DNA is TGTGCCAGCAGTGCCACGGGTTGGCAGCCCCAGCATTTT. This codes for CASSATGWQPQHF.

The CDR3 DNA reads TGCAGCGTTGAAAGCACTAGCGGGATCGTAGATACGCAGTATTTT. Protein product: CSVESTSGIVDTQYF. The gene calls are TRBV29-1 and TRBJ2-3, with 10 bases matching TRBD2. The CDR3 is made up of 15 amino acids. Germline CDR1 and CDR2: SQVTM and ANQGSEA. J was trimmed by 5 bases and V by 2 bases; bases with no gene match: 7.

This clonotype occurred a few times. The V call is TRBV7-2, the J call TRBJ2-3; 10 positions match TRBD2. This CDR3 has 17 amino acids. The J segment lost 9 bases and the V segment lost 2 bases, leaving 14 bases of the junction unmatched. The germline V gene has CDR1 SGHTA and CDR2 FQGNSA. This CDR3 reads CASSLPLAGVPRWTQYF. The CDR3 nucleotides are TGTGCCAGCAGCTTACCTCTAGCGGGGGTCCCCCGGTGGACGCAGTATTTT.

This clonotype showed up just once. The chain combines TRBV12-3 or TRBV12-4 with TRBJ1-1; D unclear. The CDR3 sequence is 13 residues long. V was clipped by 1 base and J by 10 bases, with 13 bases between them. CDR3 loop: CASSLGGFRIAFF. CDR3 nucleotides: TGTGCCAGCAGTTTAGGAGGGTTTAGGATAGCTTTCTTT.

This clonotype came up a few times. V and J are TRBV20-1 and TRBJ2-1; 9 bases are a match to TRBD2. Per germline, CDR1 DFQATT and CDR2 SNEGSKA (reference sequence). V lost 1 base, J lost 6 bases, and 7 bases stayed unmatched. The CDR3 is made up of 15 amino acids. The CDR3 spells CSARGRREGRNEQFF. The CDR3 DNA reads as TGCAGTGCTAGAGGGCGGCGGGAGGGTCGCAATGAGCAGTTCTTC.

This clonotype was seen more than once but under ten times. The rearrangement joins TRBV20-1 to TRBJ1-5; 9 bases are a match to TRBD1. V shed 6 bases, J shed 0 bases, and the junction held 3 bases outside the gene matches. The CDR3 is made up of 14 amino acids. Looked up from germline, CDR1 is DFQATT and CDR2 is SNEGSKA (reference sequence). Here the CDR3 DNA reads TGCAGTGCGGGACAGGGAGTTAGCAATCAGCCCCAGCATTTT. This gives the protein CSAGQGVSNQPQHF.

This clonotype came up a few times. The J gene is TRBJ2-3, the V gene TRBV27; D uncertain. The V end lost 3 bases, the J end lost 1 base, and 8 bases lay between the germline ends. The germline V gene encodes CDR1 MNHEY and CDR2 SMNVEV (reference sequence). This CDR3 has 14 residues. The CDR3 reads CASSFRLGTDTQYF. CDR3 coding DNA: TGTGCCAGCAGTTTTAGGCTGGGCACAGATACGCAGTATTTT.

The gene calls are TRBV10-3 and TRBJ2-3; maybe TRBD1 (5 bases). Germline V gene sequence: CDR1 ENHRY, CDR2 SYGVKD. V dropped 7 bases and J dropped 3 bases, with 14 bases sitting between them. The CDR3 length is 14 residues. The CDR3 reads CAINAGWGTDTQYF. In DNA form, the CDR3 reads TGTGCCATCAATGCAGGGTGGGGTACAGATACGCAGTATTTT.

The chain has TRBV29-1 and TRBJ1-5; D is unresolved. Germline CDR1 reads SQVTM; CDR2 reads ANQGSEA. The V end was cut by 3 bases, the J end by 2 bases, with 8 bases between. The CDR3 is 13 amino acids. The CDR3 nucleotides read TGCAGCGTTGACCCAGGAGGCAATCAGCCCCAGCATTTT. This sequence encodes CSVDPGGNQPQHF.

The gene calls are TRBV9 and TRBJ2-7; D is perhaps TRBD1 (5 bases). The CDR3 is made up of 14 amino acids. Germline CDR1 is SGDLS and CDR2 is YYNGEE. V was clipped by 0 bases and J by 2 bases, with 9 bases between them. The CDR3 DNA reads TGTGCCAGCAGCGTAGGACAGCTGGCCTACGAGCAGTACTTC. Translating it yields CASSVGQLAYEQYF.

In its sample, this clonotype was seen a few times. The genes are TRBV12-3 or TRBV12-4 and TRBJ1-2; possibly TRBD1 for D (6 bases). Trimming stripped 9 bases from V and 4 bases from J, with 21 bases between. This CDR3 is 15 amino acids long. The CDR3 loop is CASWETGNRIYGYTF. CDR3 DNA: TGTGCCAGTTGGGAAACAGGGAACCGAATCTATGGCTACACCTTC.

This rearrangement joins TRBV7-9 to TRBJ1-1; D is possibly TRBD1 (5 bases). Trimming removed 2 bases from V and 5 bases from J, with 15 bases in between. This CDR3 spans 15 amino acids. CDR1 and CDR2 from the germline V gene are SEHNR and FQNEAQ (reference sequence). The CDR3 reads CASSLQGISGTEAFF. The CDR3 coding sequence is TGTGCCAGCAGCTTACAGGGTATAAGTGGGACTGAAGCTTTCTTT. Variable domain in full (rest from reference TRBV7-9 and TRBJ1-1): DTGVSQNPRHKITKRGQNVTFRCDPISEHNRLYWYRQTLGQGPEFLTYFQNEAQLEKSRLLSDRFSAERPKGSFSTLEIQRTEQGDSAMYLCASSLQGISGTEAFFGQGTRLTVV.

V usage is TRBV20-1 and J usage is TRBJ2-3; 8 nucleotides line up with TRBD1. Trimming cost V 3 bases and J 2 bases; bases outside gene matches: 4. The CDR3 runs to 14 residues. CDR1 and CDR2 from the germline V gene are DFQATT and SNEGSKA (reference sequence). CDR3: CSARGQVFTDTQYF. DNA for the CDR3: TGCAGTGCTAGGGGACAGGTATTCACAGATACGCAGTATTTT.

This clonotype was detected only a few times. This chain joins TRBV5-1 and TRBJ2-3; TRBD2 aligns across 9 bases. V dropped 0 bases and J dropped 0; count of bases not matched to a gene: 2. CDR1 and CDR2 (germline): SGHRS, YFSETQ. There are 16 residues in the CDR3. CDR3 nucleotides: TGCGCCAGCAGCTTGGGACTAGCGGCTAGCACAGATACGCAGTATTTT. This gives the protein CASSLGLAASTDTQYF.